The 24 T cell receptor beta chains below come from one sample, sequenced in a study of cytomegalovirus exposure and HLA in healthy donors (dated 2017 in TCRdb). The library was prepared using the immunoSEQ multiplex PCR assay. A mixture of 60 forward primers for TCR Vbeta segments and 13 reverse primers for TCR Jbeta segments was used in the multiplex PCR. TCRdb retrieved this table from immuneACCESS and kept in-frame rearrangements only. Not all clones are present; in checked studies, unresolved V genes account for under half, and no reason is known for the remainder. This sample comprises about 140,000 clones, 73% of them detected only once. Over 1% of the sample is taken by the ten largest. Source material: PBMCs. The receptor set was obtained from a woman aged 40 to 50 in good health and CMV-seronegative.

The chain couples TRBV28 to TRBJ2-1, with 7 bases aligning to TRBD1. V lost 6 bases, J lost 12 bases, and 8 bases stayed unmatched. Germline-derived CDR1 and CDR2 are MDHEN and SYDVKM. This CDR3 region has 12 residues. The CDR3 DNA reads TGTGCCAGCAGCCCGAGGGGGCAGGGGCAGTTCTTC. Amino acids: CASSPRGQGQFF.

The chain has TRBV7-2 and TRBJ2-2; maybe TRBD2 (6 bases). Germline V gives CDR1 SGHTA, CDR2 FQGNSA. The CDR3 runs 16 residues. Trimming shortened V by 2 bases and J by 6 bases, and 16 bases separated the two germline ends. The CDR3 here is CASSLNGGLNSGELFF. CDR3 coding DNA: TGTGCCAGCAGCTTAAACGGGGGTCTCAACTCCGGGGAGCTGTTTTTT.

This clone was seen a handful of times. Here the CDR3 DNA reads TGTGCCAGCAGTGAAGAGCCATATAGCAATCAGCCCCAGCATTTT. Protein: CASSEEPYSNQPQHF. The rearrangement uses TRBV6-1 and TRBJ1-5; D is ambiguous. Germline V gene lookup returns CDR1 MNHNS and CDR2 SASEGT. This CDR3 contains 15 residues. The V gene lost 1 base and the J gene lost 0 bases, with 7 bases spanning the gap.

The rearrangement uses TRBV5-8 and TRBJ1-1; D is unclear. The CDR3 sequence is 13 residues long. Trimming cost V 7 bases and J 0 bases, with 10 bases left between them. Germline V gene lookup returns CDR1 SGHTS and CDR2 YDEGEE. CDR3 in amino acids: CASEGSLNTEAFF. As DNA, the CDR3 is TGTGCCAGCGAAGGGAGCCTGAACACTGAAGCTTTCTTT.

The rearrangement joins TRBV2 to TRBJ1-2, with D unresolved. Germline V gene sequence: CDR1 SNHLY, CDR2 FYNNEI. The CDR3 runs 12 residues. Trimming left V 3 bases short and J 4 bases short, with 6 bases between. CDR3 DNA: TGTGCCAGCAGTGACCACATCTATGGCTACACCTTC. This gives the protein CASSDHIYGYTF.

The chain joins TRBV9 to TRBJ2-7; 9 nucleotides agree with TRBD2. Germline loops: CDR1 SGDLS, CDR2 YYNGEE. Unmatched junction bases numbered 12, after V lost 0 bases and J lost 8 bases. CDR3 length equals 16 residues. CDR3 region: CASSVAEAGGPWQQYF. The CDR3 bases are TGTGCCAGCAGCGTAGCGGAGGCGGGGGGGCCTTGGCAGCAGTACTTC.

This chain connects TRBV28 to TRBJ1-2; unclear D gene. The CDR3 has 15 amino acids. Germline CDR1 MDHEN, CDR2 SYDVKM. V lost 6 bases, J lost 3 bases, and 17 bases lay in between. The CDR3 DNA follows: TGTGCCAGCAGACCCACACCCCACAGCTACTATGGCTACACCTTC. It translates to CASRPTPHSYYGYTF.

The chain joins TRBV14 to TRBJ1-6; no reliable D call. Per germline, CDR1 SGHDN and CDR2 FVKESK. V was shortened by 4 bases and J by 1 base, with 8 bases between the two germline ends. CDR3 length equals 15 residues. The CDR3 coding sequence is TGTGCCAGCAGCCCCCAGCGATCCTATAATTCACCCCTCCACTTT. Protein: CASSPQRSYNSPLHF.

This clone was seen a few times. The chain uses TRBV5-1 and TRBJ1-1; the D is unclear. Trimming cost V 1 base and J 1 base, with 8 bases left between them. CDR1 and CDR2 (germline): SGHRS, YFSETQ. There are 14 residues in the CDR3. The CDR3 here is CASSLSPENTEAFF. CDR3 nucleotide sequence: TGCGCCAGCAGCTTGTCTCCAGAGAACACTGAAGCTTTCTTT. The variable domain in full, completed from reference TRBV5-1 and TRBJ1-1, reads KAGVTQTPRYLIKTRGQQVTLSCSPISGHRSVSWYQQTPGQGLQFLFEYFSETQRNKGNFPGRFSGRQFSNSRSEMNVSTLELGDSALYLCASSLSPENTEAFFGQGTRLTVV.

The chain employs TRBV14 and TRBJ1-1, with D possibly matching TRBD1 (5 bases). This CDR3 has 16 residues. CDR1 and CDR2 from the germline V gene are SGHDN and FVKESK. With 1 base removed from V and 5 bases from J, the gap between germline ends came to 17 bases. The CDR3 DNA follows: TGTGCCAGCAGCCAAGGCTGGTGGTCGGGGGATACTGAAGCTTTCTTT. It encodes CASSQGWWSGDTEAFF.

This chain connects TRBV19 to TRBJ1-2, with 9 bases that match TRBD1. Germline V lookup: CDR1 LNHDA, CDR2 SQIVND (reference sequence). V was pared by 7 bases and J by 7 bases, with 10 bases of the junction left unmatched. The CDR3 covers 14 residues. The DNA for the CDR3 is TGTGCCAGTATGCGGGACAGGGATAGCCTTGGCTACACCTTC. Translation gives CASMRDRDSLGYTF.

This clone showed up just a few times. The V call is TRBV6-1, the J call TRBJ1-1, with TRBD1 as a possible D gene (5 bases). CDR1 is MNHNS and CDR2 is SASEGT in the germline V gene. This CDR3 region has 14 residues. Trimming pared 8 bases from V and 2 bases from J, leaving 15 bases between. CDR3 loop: CASDGGSANTEAFF. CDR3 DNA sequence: TGTGCCAGCGACGGGGGGTCGGCTAACACTGAAGCTTTCTTT.

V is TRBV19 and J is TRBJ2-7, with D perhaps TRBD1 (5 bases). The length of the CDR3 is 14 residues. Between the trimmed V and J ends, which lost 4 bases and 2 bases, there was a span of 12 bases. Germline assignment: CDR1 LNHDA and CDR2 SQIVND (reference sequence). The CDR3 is CASSSGALPYEQYV. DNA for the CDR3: TGTGCCAGTAGTAGTGGGGCCCTCCCCTACGAGCAGTACGTC.

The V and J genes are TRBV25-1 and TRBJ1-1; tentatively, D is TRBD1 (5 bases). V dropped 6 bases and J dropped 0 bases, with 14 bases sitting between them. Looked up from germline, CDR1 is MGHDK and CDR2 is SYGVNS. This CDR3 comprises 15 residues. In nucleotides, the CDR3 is TGTGCCAGCAGAGAAACGGGACTTATGAACACTGAAGCTTTCTTT. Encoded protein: CASRETGLMNTEAFF.

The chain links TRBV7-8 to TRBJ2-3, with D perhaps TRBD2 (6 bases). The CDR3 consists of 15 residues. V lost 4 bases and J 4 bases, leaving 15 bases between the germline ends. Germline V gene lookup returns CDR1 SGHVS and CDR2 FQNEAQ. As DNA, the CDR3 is TGTGCCAGCAGCTCCCCCCGGGAGTTACCAGATACGCAGTATTTT. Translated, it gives CASSSPRELPDTQYF.

CDR3 residues: CASSEGRGRSGYHEQYF. In nucleotides, the CDR3 is TGTGCCAGCAGTGAGGGCAGGGGAAGAAGTGGGTATCACGAGCAGTACTTC. This rearrangement joins TRBV6-1 to TRBJ2-7; D possibly corresponds to TRBD1 (6 bases). V lost 3 bases to trimming and J lost 5 bases, with 23 bases between them. The V gene's germline CDR1 is MNHNS and CDR2 SASEGT. The CDR3 has 17 residues.

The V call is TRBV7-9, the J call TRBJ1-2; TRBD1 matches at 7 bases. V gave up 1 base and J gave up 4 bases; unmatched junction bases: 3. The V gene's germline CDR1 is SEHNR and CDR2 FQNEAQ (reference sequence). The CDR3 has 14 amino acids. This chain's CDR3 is CASSLGQGGYGYTF. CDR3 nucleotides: TGTGCCAGCAGCTTAGGACAGGGAGGCTATGGCTACACCTTC.

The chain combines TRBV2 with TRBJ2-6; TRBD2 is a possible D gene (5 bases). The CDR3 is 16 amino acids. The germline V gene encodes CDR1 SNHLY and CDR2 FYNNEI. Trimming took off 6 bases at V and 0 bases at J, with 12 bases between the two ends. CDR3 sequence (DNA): TGTGCCAGCAGAGGACTGATCCTCTCTGGGGCCAACGTCCTGACTTTC. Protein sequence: CASRGLILSGANVLTF.

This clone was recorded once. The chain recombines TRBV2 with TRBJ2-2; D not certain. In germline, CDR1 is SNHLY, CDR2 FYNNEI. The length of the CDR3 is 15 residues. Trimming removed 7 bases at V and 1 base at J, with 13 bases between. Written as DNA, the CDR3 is TGTGCCAGCACCCCTGGCAGGATGAACACCGGGGAGCTGTTTTTT. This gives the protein CASTPGRMNTGELFF.

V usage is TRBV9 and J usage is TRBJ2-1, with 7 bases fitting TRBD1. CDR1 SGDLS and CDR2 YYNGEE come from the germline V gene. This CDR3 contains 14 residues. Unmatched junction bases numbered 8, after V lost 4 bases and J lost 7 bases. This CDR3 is CASSLGTVENEQFF. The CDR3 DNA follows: TGTGCCAGCAGCCTAGGGACAGTGGAAAATGAGCAGTTCTTC.

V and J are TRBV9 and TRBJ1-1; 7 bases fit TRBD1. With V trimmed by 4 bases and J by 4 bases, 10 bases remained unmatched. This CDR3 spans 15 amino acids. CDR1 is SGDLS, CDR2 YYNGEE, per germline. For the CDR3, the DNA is TGTGCCAGCAGCCCTCAACCTAACAGGGGCACTGAAGCTTTCTTT. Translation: CASSPQPNRGTEAFF.

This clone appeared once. CDR3 amino acids: CASSLPGQGTHEQYV. The CDR3 DNA reads TGTGCCAGCAGTCTCCCGGGACAGGGGACCCACGAGCAGTACGTC. V and J are TRBV27 and TRBJ2-7; the match to TRBD1 covers 10 bases. CDR3 length: 15 residues. Unmatched junction bases numbered 9, after V lost 5 bases and J lost 5 bases. Germline V lookup: CDR1 MNHEY, CDR2 SMNVEV (reference sequence).

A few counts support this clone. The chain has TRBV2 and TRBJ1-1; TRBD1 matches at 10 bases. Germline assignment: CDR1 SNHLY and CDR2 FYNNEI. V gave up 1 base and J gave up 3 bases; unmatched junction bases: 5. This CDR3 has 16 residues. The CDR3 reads CASSEETGGADTEAFF. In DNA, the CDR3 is TGTGCCAGCAGTGAAGAGACAGGGGGCGCCGACACTGAAGCTTTCTTT.

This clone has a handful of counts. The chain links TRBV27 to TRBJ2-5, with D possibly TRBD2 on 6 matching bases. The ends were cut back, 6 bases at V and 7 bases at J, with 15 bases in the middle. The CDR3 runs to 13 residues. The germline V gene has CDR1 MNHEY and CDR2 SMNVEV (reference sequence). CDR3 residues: CASRPLTEGTQYF. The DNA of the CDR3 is TGTGCCAGCAGGCCCTTGACGGAGGGGACCCAGTACTTC.